This T cell receptor beta chain was captured in a study of cytomegalovirus exposure and HLA in healthy donors. General observations from the study: An Asian-associated ancestry cluster reportedly showed fewer N-insertions than the approximately 620-donor mean in a later analysis. According to an earlier analysis, most TCR beta V segments yielded productive rearrangements about 90% or about 30% of the time.

Researchers ran the PCR with 60 Vbeta and 13 Jbeta primers. The protocol was immunoSEQ multiplex PCR, while the TCRdb copy is restricted to in-frame clones and leaves out a portion. The sample totals approximately 150,000 clones. As concerns this clone: As yet, its antigen is unknown.

Germline CDR1 SGHVS, CDR2 FQNEAQ. Trimming at V came to 5 bases and at J to 7 bases, leaving 4 bases not matched to a gene. The CDR3 contains 13 residues. V gene TRBV7-8 combines with J gene TRBJ2-2; 7 bases are a match to TRBD1. This TCR was recovered from a woman aged 45-60 years in good health and CMV-seronegative. The specimen sequenced was PBMCs. CDR3 bases: TGTGCCAGCAGCGCGAACAGGGGCGGGGAGCTGTTTTTT. Protein product: CASSANRGGELFF. The entire variable domain, with the rest obtained from reference TRBV7-8 and TRBJ2-2, is as follows: GAGVSQSPRYKVAKRGQDVALRCDPISGHVSLFWYQQALGQGPEFLTYFQNEAQLDKSGLPSDRFFAERPEGSVSTLKIQRTQQEDSAVYLCASSANRGGELFFGEGSRLTVL.